This is a list of T cell receptor beta chains from one sample in a study of cytomegalovirus exposure and HLA in healthy donors. The assay was immunoSEQ multiplex PCR, and TCRdb's table has in-frame clones only and misses some. The sample shows around 200,000 clones, 70% to 85% of them seen only once. Specimen: PBMCs. Receptors originate from a girl aged 2 to 10 in good health and CMV-seropositive. CDR3s include the opening cysteine and the closing phenylalanine or tryptophan. D genes are given only for firm matches. Only part of the rows carry a size: once, few, many, or a class if the clone is expanded.

clone_size,cdr3_length,d_call,v_call,j_call,cdr3_aa,cdr3_nt
once,14,TRBD1,TRBV10-3,TRBJ2-3,CATNGQAAKDTQYF,TGTGCCACCAACGGACAGGCCGCCAAAGATACGCAGTATTTT
once,15,.,TRBV11-1,TRBJ2-5,CASSLVAQAQETQYF,TGTGCCAGCAGCTTAGTCGCTCAGGCCCAAGAGACCCAGTACTTC
few,11,.,TRBV11-2,TRBJ1-1,CASSFGQGAFF,TGTGCCAGCAGCTTCGGACAAGGAGCTTTCTTT
few,15,.,TRBV6-1,TRBJ1-2,CASSNFGGGNYGYTF,TGTGCCAGCAGTAATTTCGGGGGAGGTAACTATGGCTACACCTTC
.,15,TRBD2,TRBV2,TRBJ2-5,CASSQQSGGAFEQYF,TGTGCCAGCAGCCAACAGAGCGGGGGTGCCTTTGAGCAGTACTTC
.,17,.,TRBV19,TRBJ2-6,CASSYGTTSSGANVLTF,TGTGCCAGTAGTTATGGGACAACCTCCTCTGGGGCCAACGTCCTGACTTTC
.,12,.,TRBV28,TRBJ1-2,CASSSGNYGYTF,TGTGCCAGCAGTTCAGGGAACTATGGCTACACCTTC
.,16,.,TRBV19,TRBJ1-3,CASSIQVGLSGNTIYF,TGTGCCAGTAGTATCCAGGTTGGGCTCTCTGGAAACACCATATATTTT
.,14,TRBD2,TRBV7-6,TRBJ2-3,CASSSPGVAGTQYF,TGTGCCAGCAGCTCACCCGGAGTAGCGGGAACGCAGTATTTT
.,15,.,TRBV6-1,TRBJ1-6,CASSERGGENSPLHF,TGTGCCAGCAGTGAAAGAGGAGGGGAAAATTCACCCCTCCACTTT
.,17,.,TRBV7-8,TRBJ2-3,CASSLGGRFTPTDTQYF,TGTGCCAGCAGCTTAGGGGGGCGGTTTACACCGACAGATACGCAGTATTTT
.,16,.,TRBV5-4,TRBJ1-3,CASSYQGGSSGNTIYF,TGTGCCAGCAGCTATCAGGGAGGCTCCTCTGGAAACACCATATATTTT
.,14,TRBD2,TRBV6-1,TRBJ2-7,CASSSGTSGGEQYF,TGTGCCAGCAGCTCCGGGACTAGCGGGGGAGAGCAGTACTTC
few,14,.,TRBV6-5,TRBJ2-7,CASRSGLLLHEQYF,TGTGCCAGCAGGAGCGGGCTTCTCCTCCACGAGCAGTACTTC
.,13,.,TRBV5-4,TRBJ2-7,CASSSRLTWEQYF,TGTGCCAGCAGCTCCCGACTTACTTGGGAGCAGTACTTC
.,13,TRBD2,TRBV7-3,TRBJ2-1,CASSGGLEGEQFF,TGTGCCAGCAGCGGAGGACTAGAGGGTGAGCAGTTCTTC
.,18,TRBD2,TRBV15,TRBJ2-1,CATSRDRPSGSSYNEQFF,TGTGCCACCAGCAGAGATCGGCCTAGCGGGAGTTCCTACAATGAGCAGTTCTTC
.,17,.,TRBV11-3,TRBJ2-1,CASSSHEGEGAYNEQFF,TGTGCCAGCAGTTCCCATGAGGGGGAAGGAGCATACAATGAGCAGTTCTTC
.,16,.,TRBV4-1,TRBJ2-6,CASSYIILSGANVLTF,TGCGCCAGCAGCTACATTATTCTGTCTGGGGCCAACGTCCTGACTTTC
.,14,TRBD1,TRBV6-1,TRBJ2-1,CASSVFGQGIGQFF,TGTGCCAGCAGTGTATTCGGACAGGGAATAGGGCAGTTCTTC
.,12,.,TRBV12-5,TRBJ2-1,CASGLSRAEQFF,TGTGCTAGTGGTTTGTCTAGAGCCGAGCAGTTCTTC
.,14,.,TRBV30,TRBJ2-3,CAWNRRQSTDTQYF,TGTGCCTGGAATAGGCGACAATCCACAGATACGCAGTATTTT
.,13,.,TRBV6-5,TRBJ2-1,CASGRPSSNEQFF,TGTGCCAGCGGAAGGCCGTCTAGCAATGAGCAGTTCTTC
.,14,TRBD2,TRBV19,TRBJ2-7,CASSLLAGVYEQYF,TGTGCCAGTAGTCTCCTAGCGGGAGTCTACGAGCAGTACTTC
.,14,.,TRBV29-1,TRBJ2-2,CSVVGESGTGELFF,TGCAGCGTTGTTGGGGAGTCGGGCACCGGGGAGCTGTTTTTT
.,12,.,TRBV30,TRBJ2-7,CAWSRTRREQYF,TGTGCCTGGAGCAGGACTCGTCGCGAGCAGTACTTC
.,15,TRBD1,TRBV11-3,TRBJ1-4,CASSPVGGENEKLFF,TGTGCCAGCAGCCCAGTAGGGGGCGAGAATGAAAAACTGTTTTTT
.,13,.,TRBV28,TRBJ1-3,CASSFGGGNTIYF,TGTGCCAGCAGTTTTGGAGGGGGAAACACCATATATTTT
.,14,.,TRBV7-8,TRBJ1-2,CASSLVTAQYGYTF,TGTGCCAGCAGCTTAGTGACAGCACAATATGGCTACACCTTC
.,16,.,TRBV29-1,TRBJ1-1,CSVIPIGGSPNTEAFF,TGCAGCGTTATTCCTATTGGAGGCAGTCCGAACACTGAAGCTTTCTTT
.,13,TRBD1,TRBV11-2,TRBJ2-1,CASSFLPGQGSLF,TGTGCCAGCAGCTTTTTACCGGGACAGGGGAGCCTCTTC
.,16,.,TRBV5-6,TRBJ2-3,CASSKATGTVTDTQYF,TGTGCCAGCAGCAAAGCGACAGGGACTGTTACAGATACGCAGTATTTT